A single sample gave rise to the 28 T cell receptor beta chains below, sequenced in a study of beta chain features in type 1 diabetes (dated by TCRdb to the late 2010s). No antigen is known for these receptors. Libraries came from the immunoSEQ multiplex PCR assay. The entire amount of isolated RNA was reverse transcribed using the High Capacity cDNA Reverse Transcription Kit, so the sequenced TCRB transcripts were expressed ones. The immuneACCESS repertoire file appears here via TCRdb, limited to in-frame rearrangements. These files lack a portion of the clones; in checked studies, under half of the deficit traces to unresolved V genes, and the cause of the others is not known. This sample lists about 660,000 clones; more than 12% were detected once. The top ten clones comprise just under 0.04% of the sample. Results the study describes overall, beyond this receptor: In all four CD4+ subsets, TCRB CDR3 length was moderately but significantly shorter in type 1 diabetes patients.

Sequenced sample: naive CD4+ T cells from blood. The label giving this sample's cell subset or site can be read as: true naive CD4+ T cells. The receptors derive from a man younger than 35 with type 1 diabetes.

V and J are TRBV10-3 and TRBJ2-6; 8 bases align to TRBD1. This CDR3 has 18 residues. Germline V CDR1 and CDR2: ENHRY, SYGVKD. After removal of 2 bases from V and 0 bases from J, the junction contained 6 bases not matched to a gene. CDR3 in DNA: TGTGCCATCAGTGAGGCTGAGACAGGGGCCTCTGGGGCCAACGTCCTGACTTTC. It translates to CAISEAETGASGANVLTF.

The chain uses TRBV2 and TRBJ1-5; 10 bases agree with TRBD1. Germline V lookup: CDR1 SNHLY, CDR2 FYNNEI. J lost 6 bases, V lost 5 bases, and 7 bases had no gene match. The CDR3 spans 15 residues. The chain's CDR3 is CASSPDRGGGQPQHF. DNA for the CDR3: TGTGCCAGCAGTCCGGACAGGGGGGGTGGTCAGCCCCAGCATTTT.

This clone has just a few counts. The chain links TRBV7-2 to TRBJ2-1; 9 nucleotides line up with TRBD2. The CDR3 extends over 15 amino acids. V trimming: 6 bases; J trimming: 4 bases; junction bases outside the gene matches: 7. The germline V gene has CDR1 SGHTA and CDR2 FQGNSA. The CDR3 loop reads CASRIAGARYNEQFF. The CDR3 DNA follows: TGTGCCAGCAGGATAGCGGGGGCCAGGTACAATGAGCAGTTCTTC.

The chain links TRBV5-6 to TRBJ2-1; no firm D call. The ends were cut back, 4 bases at V and 7 bases at J, with 12 bases in the middle. Germline V gene lookup returns CDR1 SGHDT and CDR2 YYEEEE. The CDR3 is made up of 13 amino acids. CDR3 coding DNA: TGTGCCAGCAGCCCCCGTTCAAGGAATGAGCAGTTCTTC. Its protein is CASSPRSRNEQFF.

Details on this clone: The same CDR3 also results from other DNA sequences found in this sample. The chain has TRBV30 and TRBJ2-2, with D unresolved. V lost 2 bases and J lost 9, with 7 bases in between. Germline loops: CDR1 GTSNPN, CDR2 SVGIG (reference sequence). The CDR3 consists of 11 residues. The CDR3 DNA reads TGTGCCTGGAGTTCGGTACGGGAGCTGTTTTTT. Its protein is CAWSSVRELFF.

The V call is TRBV28, the J call TRBJ2-1; weak D call: TRBD2 (5 bases). This CDR3 contains 16 residues. CDR1 and CDR2 from the germline V gene are MDHEN and SYDVKM. V shed 6 bases and J shed 7 bases, with 22 bases lying between them. As DNA, the CDR3 is TGTGCCAGCAGCCCCTGGCGGAGCCATACGGGAAATGAGCAGTTCTTC. This gives the protein CASSPWRSHTGNEQFF.

The chain carries TRBV5-4 and TRBJ2-1; 8 nucleotides agree with TRBD1. V gave up 4 bases and J gave up 3 bases; unmatched junction bases: 6. Germline CDR1 reads SGHNT; CDR2 reads YYREEE (reference sequence). This CDR3 has 15 amino acids. CDR3: CASSPSGGRYNEQFF. For the CDR3, the DNA is TGTGCCAGCAGCCCCTCAGGGGGCCGCTACAATGAGCAGTTCTTC.

This clone appeared a few times. The rearrangement links TRBV7-6 to TRBJ2-1; 12 bases align to TRBD2. The V gene end was trimmed by 1 base and the J gene end by 9 bases; junction bases not matched to a gene: 4. The CDR3 extends over 15 amino acids. The germline CDR1 and CDR2 sequences are SGHVS and FNYEAQ. The CDR3 here is CASSLGTSGISEQFF. The CDR3 DNA reads TGTGCCAGCAGCTTAGGGACTAGCGGGATCAGTGAGCAGTTCTTC.

The rearrangement links TRBV18 to TRBJ1-2, with D perhaps matching TRBD1 (5 bases). This CDR3 comprises 15 residues. The V and J ends lost 2 bases and 7 bases respectively, with 17 bases between them. Germline lookup yields CDR1 KGHSH and CDR2 LQKENI. DNA of the CDR3: TGTGCCAGCTCACCATGGGACGGAGCCGCTGGTGGCTACACCTTC. It specifies CASSPWDGAAGGYTF.

This clone appeared a few times. V usage is TRBV4-2 and J usage is TRBJ2-7, with no clear D. Germline loops: CDR1 LGHNA, CDR2 YNFKEQ. V shed 2 bases and J shed 0 bases, with 5 bases lying between them. CDR3 length equals 13 residues. The CDR3 is CASSQQSSYEQYF. CDR3 in DNA: TGTGCCAGCAGCCAACAAAGCTCCTACGAGCAGTACTTC.

This clone turned up a few times. The chain couples TRBV6-4 to TRBJ2-3; 10 nucleotides match TRBD2. Germline values: CDR1 MRHNA, CDR2 SNTAGT. The J segment lost 1 base and the V segment lost 5 bases, leaving 3 bases of the junction unmatched. CDR3 length equals 15 residues. DNA of the CDR3: TGTGCCAGCAGTCGGACTAGCGGACGCACAGATACGCAGTATTTT. Encoded protein: CASSRTSGRTDTQYF.

CDR3 residues: CASSQGTGAYGYTF. The DNA of the CDR3 is TGTGCCAGCAGCCAAGGAACAGGCGCCTATGGCTACACCTTC. The chain has TRBV4-2 and TRBJ1-2, with D possibly being TRBD1 (5 bases). This CDR3 is 14 amino acids long. Trimming cost V 1 base and J 4 bases, with 10 bases left between them. Germline CDR1 LGHNA, CDR2 YNFKEQ.

This chain joins TRBV19 and TRBJ2-2, with unresolved D. Germline V lookup: CDR1 LNHDA, CDR2 SQIVND (reference sequence). The V and J ends lost 10 bases and 2 bases respectively, with 11 bases between them. This CDR3 contains 13 residues. The CDR3 sequence: CATVGVNTGELFF. CDR3 DNA: TGTGCCACCGTCGGCGTTAACACCGGGGAGCTGTTTTTT.

This clone was counted a few times. The chain has TRBV30 and TRBJ2-7; a weak D match, TRBD2 (6 bases). Germline V CDR1 and CDR2: GTSNPN, SVGIG (reference sequence). The length of the CDR3 is 12 residues. The V gene lost 5 bases and the J gene lost 6 bases, with 14 bases spanning the gap. The CDR3 DNA reads TGTGCCTGGGGAGGGGTTTTAGGCGAGCAGTACTTC. It specifies CAWGGVLGEQYF.

Regarding this clone: Other DNA sequences in this sample translate to the same CDR3. This chain links TRBV30 with TRBJ2-5; D unresolved. From germline, CDR1 is GTSNPN and CDR2 SVGIG (reference sequence). This CDR3 has 12 amino acids. The V end lost 2 bases, the J end lost 2 bases, and 6 bases lay between the germline ends. The CDR3 region is CAWSRVQETQYF. CDR3 sequence (DNA): TGTGCCTGGAGTAGAGTGCAAGAGACCCAGTACTTC.

The J gene is TRBJ2-1, the V gene TRBV4-1; maybe TRBD1 (6 bases). There are 17 residues in the CDR3. CDR1 and CDR2 (germline): MGHRA, YSYEKL. Trimming removed 5 bases at V and 7 bases at J, with 24 bases between. CDR3 nucleotide sequence: TGCGCCAGCAGCTCCGGGGTCACCCCGCTTACAGGGAATGAGCAGTTCTTC. Amino acid sequence: CASSSGVTPLTGNEQFF.

This clone has more than one count but fewer than ten. The identical CDR3 is also encoded by other nucleotide sequences in the sample. This sequence joins TRBV25-1 and TRBJ2-7; TRBD1 or TRBD2 may be the D gene (5 bases each). Trimming shortened V by 6 bases and J by 0 bases, and 6 bases separated the two germline ends. The CDR3 consists of 12 residues. Germline assignment: CDR1 MGHDK and CDR2 SYGVNS. The CDR3 DNA sequence: TGTGCCAGCAGGGGACGCTCCTACGAGCAGTACTTC. Its translation is CASRGRSYEQYF.

This clone was seen only a few times. V usage is TRBV15 and J usage is TRBJ2-3, with unresolved D. The CDR3 runs 15 residues. Between the trimmed V and J ends, which lost 8 bases and 0 bases, there was a span of 15 bases. Per the germline V gene, CDR1 is LNHNV and CDR2 is YYDKDF (reference sequence). The CDR3 protein is CATSRRVPSTDTQYF. CDR3 bases: TGTGCCACCTCCAGACGTGTCCCTAGCACAGATACGCAGTATTTT. The full variable domain, its missing parts supplied by reference TRBV15 and TRBJ2-3, is DAMVIQNPRYQVTQFGKPVTLSCSQTLNHNVMYWYQQKSSQAPKLLFHYYDKDFNNEADTPDNFQSRRPNTSFCFLDIRSPGLGDTAMYLCATSRRVPSTDTQYFGPGTRLTVL.

A few counts support this clone. The CDR3 nucleotides are TGCAGCGTTGAGGAAGGGGACAGGGGAAACTATGGCTACACCTTC. Amino acid sequence: CSVEEGDRGNYGYTF. The chain carries TRBV29-1 and TRBJ1-2; TRBD1 agrees at 10 bases. CDR3 length: 15 residues. CDR1 SQVTM and CDR2 ANQGSEA come from the germline V gene. V trimming: 3 bases; J trimming: 2 bases; junction bases outside the gene matches: 6.

The V gene is TRBV5-1, the J gene TRBJ2-1; the D call may be TRBD1 or TRBD2 (5 bases each). The germline gives CDR1 SGHRS, CDR2 YFSETQ. V was pared by 4 bases and J by 2 bases, with 16 bases between. CDR3 size: 16 residues. This chain's CDR3 is CASSPGGTDPYNEQFF. The CDR3 coding sequence is TGCGCCAGCAGCCCTGGTGGGACGGACCCCTACAATGAGCAGTTCTTC.

The V call is TRBV28, the J call TRBJ1-2, with D possibly being TRBD1 (5 bases). The ends were cut back, 7 bases at V and 8 bases at J, with 17 bases in the middle. Per germline, CDR1 MDHEN and CDR2 SYDVKM. This CDR3 comprises 13 residues. CDR3 in DNA: TGTGCCAGCATCAACGAAGGACACTGGGGCTACACCTTC. Translating gives CASINEGHWGYTF.

A few counts support this clone. CDR3 DNA: TGTGCCAGCAGCTTAGCCCCTCAGGGGAACACTGAAGCTTTCTTT. It is translated as CASSLAPQGNTEAFF. The chain carries TRBV7-8 and TRBJ1-1, with D perhaps matching TRBD1 (5 bases). The CDR3 consists of 15 residues. Germline V gene data show CDR1 as SGHVS and CDR2 as FQNEAQ. V lost 0 bases and J 1 base, leaving 9 bases between the germline ends.

This clone has only a few counts. The chain joins TRBV11-3 to TRBJ2-2; D is perhaps TRBD2 (6 bases). This CDR3 has 16 residues. Between the trimmed V and J ends, which lost 7 bases and 0 bases, there was a span of 15 bases. Germline V lookup: CDR1 SGHNT, CDR2 YENEEA. DNA of the CDR3: TGTGCCAGCACCTCCGGGAGTGGAACGAACACCGGGGAGCTGTTTTTT. Translated, it gives CASTSGSGTNTGELFF.

This rearrangement joins TRBV30 to TRBJ2-2, with 12 bases lining up with TRBD2. The CDR3 covers 15 residues. Germline V CDR1 and CDR2: GTSNPN, SVGIG (reference sequence). V was pared by 0 bases and J by 4 bases, with 0 bases of the junction left unmatched. CDR3 nucleotide sequence: TGTGCCTGGAGTGTACTAGCGGGGGGCACCGGGGAGCTGTTTTTT. This encodes CAWSVLAGGTGELFF. Using reference TRBV30 and TRBJ2-2 for the parts outside the CDR3, the full variable domain is SQTIHQWPATLVQPVGSPLSLECTVEGTSNPNLYWYRQAAGRGLQLLFYSVGIGQISSEVPQNLSASRPQDRQFILSSKKLLLSDSGFYLCAWSVLAGGTGELFFGEGSRLTVL.

This clone was seen only a few times. This chain joins TRBV5-1 and TRBJ2-7, with 8 nucleotides matching TRBD2. This CDR3 spans 15 amino acids. V shed 2 bases, J shed 4 bases, and the junction held 8 bases outside the gene matches. CDR1 is SGHRS and CDR2 is YFSETQ in the germline V gene. The CDR3 DNA sequence: TGCGCCAGCAGCTTAATTCCGGGAGGGGAGTACGAGCAGTACTTC. It codes for CASSLIPGGEYEQYF.

The chain recombines TRBV4-2 with TRBJ2-2; D remains unclear. Deletions cut 1 base from V and 0 bases from J, with 6 bases between. CDR1 is LGHNA and CDR2 is YNFKEQ in the germline V gene. This CDR3 comprises 15 residues. CDR3 loop: CASSQGRSNTGELFF. CDR3 nucleotides: TGTGCCAGCAGCCAAGGGCGTTCGAACACCGGGGAGCTGTTTTTT.

Turning to this clone: Other DNA sequences in this sample translate to the same CDR3. This chain uses TRBV30 with TRBJ1-1, with unresolved D. Germline assignment: CDR1 GTSNPN and CDR2 SVGIG (reference sequence). The CDR3 has 12 amino acids. The V and J ends lost 2 bases and 1 base respectively, with 5 bases between them. The CDR3, as DNA: TGTGCCTGGAGTAAAGGGAACACTGAAGCTTTCTTT. Protein: CAWSKGNTEAFF.

The rearrangement joins TRBV25-1 to TRBJ2-5; TRBD2 matches at 11 bases. Germline CDR1 is MGHDK and CDR2 is SYGVNS. There are 16 residues in the CDR3. V was pared by 2 bases and J by 3 bases, with 5 bases of the junction left unmatched. CDR3 loop: CASSEMSSGREETQYF. CDR3 DNA: TGTGCCAGCAGTGAAATGAGTAGCGGGAGGGAAGAGACCCAGTACTTC.